This T cell receptor beta chain was documented in a study of regulatory T cells in long-lasting Graves disease. The V gene's germline CDR1 is SEHNR and CDR2 FQNEAQ (reference sequence). V was clipped by 4 bases and J by 5 bases; unmatched bases: 6. This CDR3 is built from 14 residues. Regarding time point: newly diagnosed GD, antithyroid drugs for less than 3 months. PBMC-derived RNA was used for the TCR library. Relying on iRepertoire HTBI primers and Arm-PCR of CDR3 regions, the team built TCR beta libraries. TCRdb called the multiplex PCR reads again in MiXCR, with one record for every CDR3 protein. Of about 440,000 distinct CDR3 sequences listed, roughly 15% are singletons. This same sample was also taken into another study, of T cells in Graves' hyperthyroidism and ophthalmopathy. That work states: Recently diagnosed hyperthyroidism of less than 2 months' duration affected patients aged 18 to 65. Clinicians diagnosed patients from clinical symptoms, serum thyroxine and TRAb, thyroid ultrasound and orbital computed tomography. HTBI primers drove first-round RT-PCR of the TCR CDR3.

The chain uses TRBV7-9 and TRBJ2-7; 9 bases are shared with TRBD1. The receptor's source is a young woman with Graves disease. The source was peripheral blood mononuclear cells (PBMCs), collected at new diagnosis, from a patient treated with antithyroid drugs. CDR3 protein: CASSSTGGLHEQYF. The CDR3 DNA reads as TGTGCCAGCAGCTCTACAGGGGGCTTGCACGAGCAGTACTTC.